This is a list of T cell receptor beta chains from one sample in a study of cytomegalovirus exposure and HLA in healthy donors. The repertoire was sequenced with immunoSEQ multiplex PCR; TCRdb's copy has only in-frame clones and lacks some. The sample shows 130,000 or so clones, just over 65% of them seen only once. Sequencing was carried out using PBMCs. The receptor source for this set is a man in his late teens or twenties in good health and CMV-seronegative. CDR3s include the opening cysteine and the closing phenylalanine or tryptophan. The D gene is left open where the match is weak. The size of a clone is reported for some rows only, either as once, few or many, or as a class for expanded clones.

NA	TRBV5-5	TRBD1	TRBJ2-7	TGTGCCAGCAGCTTCCGGGACAGGGCCTACGAGCAGTACTTC	CASSFRDRAYEQYF
NA	TRBV6-6	TRBD1	TRBJ1-1	TGTGCCAGCAGGGCGGGACAGGTATGTTCAGCTTTCTTT	CASRAGQVCSAFF
once	TRBV15	NA	TRBJ1-2	TGTGCCACCAGCAGAGATCGGCTTAGGGGAAACGTCTACACCTTC	CATSRDRLRGNVYTF
few	TRBV30	TRBD2	TRBJ2-3	TGTGCCTGGAGTGTACGGGGACTAGGCACAGATACGCAGTATTTT	CAWSVRGLGTDTQYF
NA	TRBV19	NA	TRBJ1-1	TGTGCCAGTTCATCCCAGGTGATGCAGAACACTGAAGCTTTCTTT	CASSSQVMQNTEAFF
NA	TRBV6-6	NA	TRBJ1-5	TGTGCCAGCAAGCTCTATAGCAATCAGCCCCAGCATTTT	CASKLYSNQPQHF
NA	TRBV29-1	NA	TRBJ2-7	TGCAGCGTTTCCGTATCCTCCTACGAGCAGTACTTC	CSVSVSSYEQYF
NA	TRBV27	NA	TRBJ1-2	TGTGCCAGCAGCCCCACAGGGAAGGGGAACACCTTC	CASSPTGKGNTF
few	TRBV7-9	NA	TRBJ2-7	TGTGCCAGCAGCTCCGCCTACGAGCAGTACTTC	CASSSAYEQYF
NA	TRBV7-9	TRBD1	TRBJ1-1	TGTGCCAGCAGCTTGGGATCCGGGACAGGGCCCACTGAAGCTTTCTTT	CASSLGSGTGPTEAFF
NA	TRBV6-5	TRBD1	TRBJ1-5	TGTGCCAGCCAAATCCAGGGGGCAGGGCAGCCCCAGCATTTT	CASQIQGAGQPQHF
NA	TRBV19	TRBD2	TRBJ2-7	TGTGCCAGTAAGTGGGGGGGGACTGGCTTC	CASKWGGTGF
NA	TRBV28	TRBD1	TRBJ2-7	TGTGCCAGCAGTAAGACGGACAGGGGCTACGAGCAGTACTTC	CASSKTDRGYEQYF
NA	TRBV10-3	TRBD2	TRBJ2-7	TGTGCCATCAATAAAGCGGGATCCTACGAGCAGTACTTC	CAINKAGSYEQYF
NA	TRBV29-1	NA	TRBJ1-2	TGCAGCGTTGGGACAGTTAACTATGGCTACACCTTC	CSVGTVNYGYTF
once	TRBV6-1	TRBD1	TRBJ1-6	TGTGCCACCGACAGGGGCGGATCACCCCTCCACTTT	CATDRGGSPLHF
NA	TRBV7-9	NA	TRBJ2-1	TGTGCCAGCAGCTTAGCGACAAGTAAGGCCTACAATGAGCAGTTCTTC	CASSLATSKAYNEQFF
few	TRBV27	TRBD1	TRBJ2-7	TGTGCCAGCAGTTTCGGGACAGGGGGTTCTGGAGAGCAGTACTTC	CASSFGTGGSGEQYF
NA	TRBV5-1	TRBD1	TRBJ2-5	TGCGCCAGCAGCTTGGGAGACAGGGACCAGGGTACCCAGTACTTC	CASSLGDRDQGTQYF
NA	TRBV9	TRBD1	TRBJ2-1	TGTGCCAGCAGCCCCCGCCTCGACAGGGTTTTGGACAATGAGCAGTTCTTC	CASSPRLDRVLDNEQFF
NA	TRBV7-9	NA	TRBJ1-3	TGTGCCAGCAGCTACAGTGGAAACACCATATATTTT	CASSYSGNTIYF
NA	TRBV27	TRBD2	TRBJ2-5	TGTGCCAGCCGTTCCTGGACTAGCGGGGAAGAGACCCAGTACTTC	CASRSWTSGEETQYF
NA	TRBV6-1	NA	TRBJ2-2	TGTGCCAGCAGGGACACCGGCACCGGGGAGCTGTTTTTT	CASRDTGTGELFF
once	TRBV10-3	TRBD1	TRBJ2-7	TGTGCCATCAGGATGACAGGGGGCGACGAGCAGTACTTC	CAIRMTGGDEQYF
NA	TRBV7-7	NA	TRBJ2-1	TGTGCCAGCAGCTTAGGAGAGGTCGGGTACAATGAGCAGTTCTTC	CASSLGEVGYNEQFF
few	TRBV28	NA	TRBJ2-7	TGTGCCAGCAGTTCCGGGTACGAGCAGTACTTC	CASSSGYEQYF
NA	TRBV5-6	TRBD1	TRBJ2-2	TGTGCCAGCAGCTGGGGACAGGGTGACACCGGGGAGCTGTTTTTC	CASSWGQGDTGELFF
NA	TRBV29-1	TRBD2	TRBJ2-1	TGCAGCGGGGGGACTAGGCGTTGGGAGCAGTTCTTC	CSGGTRRWEQFF
few	TRBV6-5	NA	TRBJ1-5	TGTGCCAGCAGTTACTCGGGGGCAGCCAATCAGCCCCAGCATTTT	CASSYSGAANQPQHF
NA	TRBV4-2	NA	TRBJ1-6	TGTGCCAGCAGCCAAGAAAGCGGCAAGAGCTCCTATAATTCACCCCTCCACTTT	CASSQESGKSSYNSPLHF
NA	TRBV30	TRBD1	TRBJ1-5	TGTGCCTGGAGTGAAGGGGGCCGGAGTCATCAGCCCCAGCATTTT	CAWSEGGRSHQPQHF